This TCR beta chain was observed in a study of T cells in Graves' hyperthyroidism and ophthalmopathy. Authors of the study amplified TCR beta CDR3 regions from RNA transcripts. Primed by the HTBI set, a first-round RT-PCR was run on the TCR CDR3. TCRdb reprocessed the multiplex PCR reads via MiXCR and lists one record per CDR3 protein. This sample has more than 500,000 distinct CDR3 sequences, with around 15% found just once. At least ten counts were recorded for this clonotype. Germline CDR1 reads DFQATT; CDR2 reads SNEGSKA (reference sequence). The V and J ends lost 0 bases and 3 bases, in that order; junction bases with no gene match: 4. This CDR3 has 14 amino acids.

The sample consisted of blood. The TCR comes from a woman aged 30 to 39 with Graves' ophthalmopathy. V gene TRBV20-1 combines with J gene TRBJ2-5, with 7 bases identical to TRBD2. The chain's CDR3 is CSARDSAGEETQYF. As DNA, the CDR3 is TGCAGTGCTAGAGATTCGGCGGGAGAAGAGACCCAGTACTTC.